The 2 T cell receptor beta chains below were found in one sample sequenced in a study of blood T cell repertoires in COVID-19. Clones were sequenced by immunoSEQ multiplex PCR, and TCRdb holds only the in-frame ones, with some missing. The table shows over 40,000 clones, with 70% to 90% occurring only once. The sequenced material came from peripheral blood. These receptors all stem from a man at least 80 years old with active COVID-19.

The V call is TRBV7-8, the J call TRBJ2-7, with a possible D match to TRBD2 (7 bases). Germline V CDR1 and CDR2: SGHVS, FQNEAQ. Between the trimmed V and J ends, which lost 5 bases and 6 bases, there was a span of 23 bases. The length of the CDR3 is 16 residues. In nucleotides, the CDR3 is TGTGCCAGCAGCACTCAGGGAGGGGGTGCCCTCCGCGAGCAGTACTTC. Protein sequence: CASSTQGGGALREQYF.

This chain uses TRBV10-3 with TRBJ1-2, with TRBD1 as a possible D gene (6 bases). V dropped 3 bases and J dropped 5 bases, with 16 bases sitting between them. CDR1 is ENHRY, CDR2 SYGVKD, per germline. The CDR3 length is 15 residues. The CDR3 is CAISERQGIGYGYTF. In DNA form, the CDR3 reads TGTGCCATCAGTGAAAGGCAGGGGATAGGTTATGGCTACACCTTC.